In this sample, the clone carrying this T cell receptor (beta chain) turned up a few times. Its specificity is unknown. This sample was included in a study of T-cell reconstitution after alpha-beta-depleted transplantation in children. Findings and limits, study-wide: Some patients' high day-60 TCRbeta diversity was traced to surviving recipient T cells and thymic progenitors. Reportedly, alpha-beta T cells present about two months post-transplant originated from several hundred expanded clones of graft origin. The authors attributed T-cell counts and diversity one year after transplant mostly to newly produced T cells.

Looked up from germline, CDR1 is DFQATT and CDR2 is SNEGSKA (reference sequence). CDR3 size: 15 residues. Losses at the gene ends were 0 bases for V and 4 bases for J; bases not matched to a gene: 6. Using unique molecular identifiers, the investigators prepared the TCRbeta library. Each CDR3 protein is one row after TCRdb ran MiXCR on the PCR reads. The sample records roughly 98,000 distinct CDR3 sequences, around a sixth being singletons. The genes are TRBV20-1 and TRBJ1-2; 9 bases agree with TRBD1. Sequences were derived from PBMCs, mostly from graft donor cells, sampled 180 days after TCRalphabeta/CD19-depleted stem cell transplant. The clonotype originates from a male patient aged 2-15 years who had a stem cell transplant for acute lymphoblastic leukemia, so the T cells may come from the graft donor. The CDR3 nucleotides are TGCAGTGCTAGAGAGCCGGGACAGGGAAGCTATGGCTACACCTTC. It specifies CSAREPGQGSYGYTF.